The T cell receptor beta chain described here comes from a study of T cells in Graves' hyperthyroidism and ophthalmopathy. There were TCR beta CDR3 regions amplified from RNA transcripts. The HTBI primer set served for first-round RT-PCR of the TCR CDR3. In TCRdb, the multiplex PCR reads were re-called with MiXCR into one record per CDR3 protein. The sample includes roughly 250,000 distinct CDR3 sequences, about 16% of them seen just once. CDR3 length: 15 amino acids. Trimming cost V 2 bases and J 2 bases, with 13 bases left between them. Germline CDR1 SGHRS, CDR2 YFSETQ. This clonotype was detected many times.

This sequence was found in a woman under 30 with Graves' ophthalmopathy. Sequencing was done on a sample of blood. The chain joins TRBV5-1 to TRBJ1-1, with D possibly matching TRBD1 (5 bases). CDR3 protein: CASSFRPGLNTEAFF. CDR3 DNA: TGCGCCAGCAGCTTTCGGCCGGGGCTTAACACTGAAGCTTTCTTT.